The sample holds many counts of the clone carrying this T cell receptor (beta chain). No antigen is known for it. The data were obtained in a study of blood T cells in healthy people across ages. Study-level results: TCR beta diversity, measured per million T cells, fell in a roughly linear way with age. Shifts in expanded clonotypes may have been confounded by donor CMV status, which was unknown.

The use of a sample-barcoded 5' primer and a J-beta primer mix characterized a second PCR of 7 to 11 cycles. CDR3-containing paired-end reads numbering at least 2.5 million came from each sample. MiXCR, applied by TCRdb to the 5' RACE reads, yields one record per CDR3 protein. The sample carries roughly 800,000 distinct CDR3 sequences, 58% recorded once. The germline V gene encodes CDR1 MGHRA and CDR2 YSYEKL. This CDR3 comprises 13 residues. V lost 2 bases and J lost 13; bases outside the gene matches: 4. The source of this sequence is a man aged 30 to 45 in good health. The chain is built from TRBV4-1 and TRBJ2-1, with 11 positions matching TRBD2. Sequenced input: blood. CDR3 protein: CASSQLAGGQQFF. The CDR3 nucleotides read TGCGCCAGCAGCCAACTAGCGGGGGGCCAACAGTTCTTC.